This TCR beta chain comes out of a study of blood T cells in healthy people across ages (dated by TCRdb to the mid-2010s). Concerning the study at large: In model experiments, template switching captured about one uniquely barcoded TCR beta cDNA molecule for every two T cells. The donors were divided into four age groups: young (average approximately 16 years), middle-aged (roughly 42), aged (about 60) and long-lived (roughly 88). Using deep sequencing normalized with unique cDNA molecular identifiers, the study measured how TCR beta repertoire diversity changes with age. The study analyzed two additional independent replicas of 1 million unique cDNA reads from the same blood draw for two donors, one aged 18 to 29 and one aged 80 or older. To avoid experimental bias, donors of different ages were randomly spread across the sequencing lanes. Findings and caveats that apply to the study as a whole: Estimates of total diversity based on one million sequenced T cells were considered lower bounds and underestimates. As age increased, observed TCR beta diversity per million T cells dropped in a roughly linear way, and a significant reduction was already evident by age about 40. The long-lived group showed more naive CD4+ T cells, fewer expanded clones and increased TCR diversity than the aged group, suggesting age selection. Conclusive comparison of naive and antigen-experienced compartments was prevented by the profiling of bulk unsorted PBMCs. There was a strong correlation between observed TCR beta diversity and the percentage of naive T cells measured by flow cytometry. Because the CMV infection status of the donors was unknown, age-related changes in expanded clonotypes may potentially have been confounded.

For this chain, trimming is 4 bases at the V end and 3 bases at the J end, and the number of junction bases without a gene match is 10. The CDR1 and CDR2 encoded by the germline V gene are SQVTM and ANQGSEA. The CDR3 sequence holds 17 residues, the cysteine and phenylalanine included. Left in the record is the CDR3 DNA by itself, 51 bases read in frame from the first base. Donors were around 37 systemically healthy Caucasian individuals from Russia aged roughly 6 to 90 years. Each donor gave ten milliliters of peripheral blood, drawn into EDTA-treated Vacutainer tubes. Ficoll-Paque density-gradient centrifugation was used to isolate PBMCs, with at least 6 million per sample. Trizol reagent was used to extract total RNA from PBMCs, with at least 5.5 micrograms per sample. For every donor, flow cytometry on a PBMC aliquot measured the percentage of naive CD45RAhigh/CD27high T cells. Regarding this clonotype: This clone's antigen is unknown. Qualities for individual bases were not recorded, and no much larger clone is one base off.

To prepare the library, 5' RACE was applied. These reads were obtained on an Illumina HiSeq 2500. A second 7 to 11 cycle PCR used a sample-barcoded 5' primer and a J-beta primer mix. A unique molecular identifier was introduced onto each TCR beta cDNA molecule by a template-switch 5' adaptor carrying 12 random nucleotides. Each sample yielded at least 3 million CDR3-containing paired-end reads. The Mint cDNA synthesis kit, primed by a TRBC-specific oligonucleotide, was used to synthesize first-strand cDNA from all RNA. After uracil-DNA glycosylase treatment, a first 18-cycle PCR used universal primers M1SS and BC2_uni_R on all cDNA. Turning to the authors' computational methods: For normalization, 1 million high-quality reads were randomly selected from each sample, with every read carrying a distinct molecular identifier. Reads with shared molecular identifiers were discarded instead of being binned into consensus sequences. MiTCR, with a Q25 quality threshold and the strictest error-elimination algorithm, was used for CDR3 identification, clonotype clustering and error correction. A nonparametric unseen species model with Euler transformation was used to estimate a lower bound on total TCR beta diversity. TCRdb passed the public sequencing reads through fastp at Q25 and MiXCR, retaining productive beta sequences. Each record represents a unique CDR3 protein, reported with the most common genes and DNA among its rows. TCRdb, not the original authors, processed these V and J calls. For this sample the table gives 780,000 or so distinct CDR3 sequences, of which roughly 50% were detected only once. The ten biggest clones cover under 50% of the sample.

This TCR was sampled from an elderly man in good health. Sequenced: blood. The V and J genes are TRBV29-1 and TRBJ2-7; 15 nucleotides in the junction match TRBD2. For the CDR3, the sequence is CSVAGLAGGIPYYEQYF. In nucleotides, the sequence is TGCAGCGTTGCTGGACTAGCGGGAGGGATCCCCTACTACGAGCAGTACTTC.